This T cell receptor beta chain is from a study of T cells expressing NK-cell markers. The wider study: Source material for TCR beta repertoires consisted of sorted CD3+CD56+NKG2C+, CD3+CD56+NKG2C- and CD3+CD56-NKG2C+ T cells. Study results and limitations: As a fraction of CD8+ T cells, dominant NKG2C+ clonotypes reached about 1.0-8% in a handful of donors.

TCRdb re-called the 5' RACE reads, yielding one record per CDR3 amino acid sequence without DNA. The listing contains 500,000 to 700,000 distinct CDR3 sequences. With regard to this clonotype: Antigen unknown.

The sample consisted of blood T cells: a sorted CD56 or NKG2C T cell subset, CD4+ or CD8+ T cells, or bulk PBMC T cells (not recorded which). The TCR comes from a man between 18 and 29 years old in good health.

The CDR3 sequence is CASSEDNNYGYTF. This chain joins TRBV6-1 and TRBJ1-2. The CDR3 runs 13 residues. The germline CDR1 and CDR2 sequences are MNHNS and SASEGT.